This T cell receptor (beta chain) was profiled in a study of beta chain features in type 1 diabetes. For the study at large: Across all samples, about 100 million sorted cells were examined.

The authors reverse transcribed all of the isolated RNA, so sequencing captured expressed TCRB transcripts. Some clones are missing from TCRdb's copy, which holds only in-frame ones; the method was immunoSEQ multiplex PCR. This table has tens of thousands of clones, about 32% appearing once. Germline CDR1 is KGHSH and CDR2 is LQKENI. CDR3 length: 15 amino acids. V lost 4 bases to trimming and J lost 8 bases, with 15 bases between them. Study findings and constraints: All four CD4+ subsets from Type 1 diabetes patients carried moderately but significantly shorter TCRB CDR3s. Whatever favoring of shorter templates PCR might show would apply equally to patients and controls. Researchers cautioned that cDNA sequencing could over-represent cells with high TCR expression.

This clone was detected only a few times. No antigen is known for it. Specimen: stem cell memory CD4+ T cells from blood. The gene calls are TRBV18 and TRBJ1-6; D call uncertain. This receptor was taken from a woman under 30 in good health. CDR3 amino acids: CASSLRGNGDSPLHF. The CDR3 region has the DNA TGTGCCAGCTCACTCCGGGGAAACGGCGATTCACCCCTCCACTTT.